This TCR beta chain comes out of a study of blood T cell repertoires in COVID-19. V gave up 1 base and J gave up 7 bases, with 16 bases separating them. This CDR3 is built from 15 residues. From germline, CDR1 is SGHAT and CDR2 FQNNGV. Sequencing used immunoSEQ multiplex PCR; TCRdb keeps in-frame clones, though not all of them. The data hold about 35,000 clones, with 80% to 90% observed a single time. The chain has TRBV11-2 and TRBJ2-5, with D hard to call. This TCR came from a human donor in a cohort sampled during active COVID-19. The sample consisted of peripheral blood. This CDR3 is CASSLVSQTQRTQYF. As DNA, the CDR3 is TGTGCCAGCAGCTTAGTATCGCAGACTCAGCGGACCCAGTACTTC.